Given below is one T cell receptor beta chain in context. The target antigen is unknown. A minimum of 6 micrograms of total RNA was extracted per sample. A J-beta primer mix and a sample-barcoded 5' primer were used in a second PCR of about 7 to 12 cycles. TCRdb ran MiXCR on the 5' RACE reads and lists one entry per CDR3 protein. Here the sample spans some 1,000,000 distinct CDR3 sequences, approximately 25% being singletons. This sample is drawn from a study of blood T cells in healthy people across ages. Trimming stripped 4 bases from V and 3 bases from J, with 11 bases between. Germline lookup yields CDR1 SGHDT and CDR2 YYEEEE. The CDR3 has 13 amino acids. Study-wide points: The unsorted PBMCs prevented any conclusive comparison of naive versus antigen-experienced cells.

The same data also went into a second study, on T cells of mothers and their children. This second study notes: Persistent microchimeric T cell clones were not found at ~100 per million sensitivity.

The rearrangement uses TRBV5-6 and TRBJ2-7, with D uncertain. This receptor was identified in a girl between 2 and 10 years old in good health. The sample was blood. The CDR3 nucleotides are TGTGCCAGCAGCCCGTCAAGTAACTACGAGCAGTACTTC. This codes for CASSPSSNYEQYF.